The 29 T cell receptor beta chains in this list originate from one sample, sequenced in a study of blood T cell repertoires in COVID-19. The protocol was immunoSEQ multiplex PCR, while the TCRdb copy is restricted to in-frame clones and leaves out a portion. Of hundreds of thousands of clones listed, approximately 84% are singletons. Sequencing used PBMCs or T cells enriched from blood (not recorded which). All receptors derive from a woman aged 30 to 39 who had recovered from COVID-19.

This chain uses TRBV6-5 with TRBJ1-5; the D is unclear. The CDR3 has 14 amino acids. V lost 7 bases and J 7 bases, leaving 17 bases between the germline ends. Germline assignment: CDR1 MNHEY and CDR2 SVGAGI. The CDR3 nucleotides are TGTGCCAGCACCTCCGAGGGAGTGGAACAGCCCCAGCATTTT. It encodes CASTSEGVEQPQHF.

The chain recombines TRBV6-2 or TRBV6-3 with TRBJ2-7; D is unresolved. CDR1 is MNHEY, CDR2 SVGEGT, per germline. The CDR3 is 13 residues long. Trimming stripped 2 bases from V and 4 bases from J, with 9 bases between. The CDR3 loop is CASSYERFYEQYF. In nucleotides, the CDR3 is TGTGCCAGCAGTTACGAACGGTTTTACGAGCAGTACTTC.

The chain combines TRBV9 with TRBJ2-3; 7 bases agree with TRBD1. The CDR3 runs 15 residues. Trimming removed 1 base from V and 3 bases from J; junction bases left unmatched: 5. Per germline, CDR1 SGDLS and CDR2 YYNGEE. The CDR3 DNA reads TGTGCCAGCAGCGTACGGGGACAGAGGACAGATACGCAGTATTTT. It encodes CASSVRGQRTDTQYF.

The chain recombines TRBV28 with TRBJ2-2; maybe TRBD1 (6 bases). CDR3 length equals 16 residues. Trimming took 6 bases from V and 4 from J, leaving 18 bases between them. CDR1 and CDR2 (germline): MDHEN, SYDVKM. The CDR3 coding sequence is TGTGCCAGCAGCACCGCCGGGGCAGGGGTCACCGGGGAGCTGTTTTTT. Translation gives CASSTAGAGVTGELFF.

This CDR3 is CASSLSGGETQYF. DNA of the CDR3: TGTGCCAGTAGTCTTAGCGGGGGAGAGACCCAGTACTTC. V usage is TRBV19 and J usage is TRBJ2-5, with 9 bases fitting TRBD2. Germline assignment: CDR1 LNHDA and CDR2 SQIVND (reference sequence). This CDR3 is built from 13 residues. V trimming: 5 bases; J trimming: 4 bases; junction bases outside the gene matches: 2.

The CDR3 nucleotides read TGCGCCAGCAGCGGGGGACAGCTTAGGTACGAGCAGTACTTC. The encoded protein is CASSGGQLRYEQYF. The chain couples TRBV5-1 to TRBJ2-7; 7 bases are a match to TRBD1. CDR1 SGHRS and CDR2 YFSETQ come from the germline V gene. The J segment lost 4 bases and the V segment lost 4 bases, leaving 8 bases of the junction unmatched. The CDR3 is 14 amino acids.

J is TRBJ1-5 and V is TRBV20-1; a weak D match, TRBD1 (5 bases). The V gene's germline CDR1 is DFQATT and CDR2 SNEGSKA (reference sequence). The CDR3 loop spans 16 amino acids. Trimming removed 3 bases at V and 11 bases at J, with 26 bases between. CDR3 residues: CSASGPPGTASETQHF. The CDR3 nucleotides are TGCAGTGCTAGTGGCCCGCCCGGGACTGCCTCGGAGACCCAGCATTTT.

The CDR3 region is CASSPRGQAKGGEKLFF. The CDR3, as DNA: TGTGCCAGCAGCCCAAGGGGACAGGCCAAAGGGGGTGAAAAACTGTTTTTT. V and J are TRBV11-2 and TRBJ1-4, with 8 bases matching TRBD1. CDR1 is SGHAT, CDR2 FQNNGV, per germline. This CDR3 has 17 amino acids. The trim removed 5 bases at V and 7 bases at J, leaving 15 bases unmatched.

The CDR3 DNA follows: TGTGCCAGTAGTATTTTGGACAGGGTTGATCTACGGGAAAAACTGTTTTTT. Translation gives CASSILDRVDLREKLFF. This chain joins TRBV19 and TRBJ1-4; 8 bases match TRBD1. This CDR3 spans 17 amino acids. Germline V gene data show CDR1 as LNHDA and CDR2 as SQIVND (reference sequence). With 3 bases clipped from V and 8 bases from J, the junction kept 14 bases outside the gene matches. Full variable domain (rest looked up from reference TRBV19 and TRBJ1-4): DGGITQSPKYLFRKEGQNVTLSCEQNLNHDAMYWYRQDPGQGLRLIYYSQIVNDFQKGDIAEGYSVSREKKESFPLTVTSAQKNPTAFYLCASSILDRVDLREKLFFGSGTQLSVL.

J is TRBJ1-1 and V is TRBV30; D unresolved. The length of the CDR3 is 13 residues. Trimming removed 1 base at V and 11 bases at J, with 17 bases between. Germline loops: CDR1 GTSNPN, CDR2 SVGIG (reference sequence). CDR3 protein: CAWSASKGTGAFF. CDR3 DNA sequence: TGTGCCTGGAGTGCAAGCAAGGGAACGGGGGCTTTCTTT.

This rearrangement joins TRBV3-1 (or the pseudogene TRBV3-2) to TRBJ1-1; D perhaps matches TRBD1 (5 bases). Per germline, CDR1 LGHDT and CDR2 YNNKEL (reference sequence). V lost 2 bases, J lost 4 bases, and 14 bases lay in between. CDR3 size: 15 residues. CDR3 nucleotide sequence: TGTGCCAGCAGCCAACAGGGCGCCGGGGGCACTGAAGCTTTCTTT. Translation: CASSQQGAGGTEAFF.

The chain combines TRBV28 with TRBJ1-3, with unresolved D. V lost 5 bases and J lost 6, with 14 bases in between. CDR1 is MDHEN, CDR2 SYDVKM, per germline. The CDR3 spans 14 residues. Here the CDR3 reads CASSPGLKENTIYF. CDR3 sequence (DNA): TGTGCCAGCAGTCCGGGGTTGAAGGAAAACACCATATATTTT. The whole variable domain, filled in from reference TRBV28 and TRBJ1-3, reads DVKVTQSSRYLVKRTGEKVFLECVQDMDHENMFWYRQDPGLGLRLIYFSYDVKMKEKGDIPEGYSVSREKKERFSLILESASTNQTSMYLCASSPGLKENTIYFGEGSWLTVV.

V is TRBV10-3 and J is TRBJ2-5; possibly TRBD1 for D (6 bases). Looked up from germline, CDR1 is ENHRY and CDR2 is SYGVKD. The CDR3 consists of 15 residues. V was clipped by 4 bases and J by 4 bases, with 16 bases between them. The CDR3 protein is CAISGTTGTPETQYF. The DNA for the CDR3 is TGTGCCATCAGTGGGACCACCGGGACACCAGAGACCCAGTACTTC.

The chain recombines TRBV28 with TRBJ1-1, with D hard to call. Germline V gene lookup returns CDR1 MDHEN and CDR2 SYDVKM. The CDR3 spans 13 residues. The V end was cut by 5 bases, the J end by 1 base, with 8 bases between. CDR3 nucleotide sequence: TGTGCCAGCAGTGGCGGAGGGAACACTGAAGCTTTCTTT. As protein: CASSGGGNTEAFF.

This chain connects TRBV5-6 to TRBJ1-2; D remains unclear. Germline CDR1 is SGHDT and CDR2 is YYEEEE. Trimming removed 3 bases at V and 2 bases at J, with 5 bases between. This CDR3 spans 12 amino acids. The CDR3 reads CASSSRNYGYTF. The CDR3 DNA is TGTGCCAGCAGCTCGCGCAACTATGGCTACACCTTC.

Comments on this clone: Other DNA sequences from this sample encode an identical CDR3 as well. The V call is TRBV5-1, the J call TRBJ2-5; TRBD2 might be the D (5 bases). Germline CDR1 is SGHRS and CDR2 is YFSETQ. The CDR3 sequence is 11 residues long. Trimming cost V 4 bases and J 5 bases, with 6 bases left between them. The CDR3 protein is CASSPGETQYF. In DNA, the CDR3 is TGCGCCAGCAGCCCGGGGGAGACCCAGTACTTC.

The chain combines TRBV10-2 with TRBJ2-5, with 7 bases lining up with TRBD2. CDR1 WSHSY and CDR2 SAAADI come from the germline V gene. The CDR3 consists of 16 residues. V was pared by 6 bases and J by 5 bases, with 15 bases of the junction left unmatched. CDR3 DNA sequence: TGCGCCAGCAGGCCCCCTTCGAGCGGGGCGGTGGAGACCCAGTACTTC. Protein sequence: CASRPPSSGAVETQYF.

This sequence joins TRBV28 and TRBJ1-5; D might be TRBD1 (6 bases). V was cut by 2 bases and J by 5 bases, with 13 bases left in between. From germline, CDR1 is MDHEN and CDR2 SYDVKM. The CDR3 totals 15 residues. As DNA, the CDR3 is TGTGCCAGCAGTTTACCCCAGGGGATTCATCAGCCCCAGCATTTT. The encoded protein is CASSLPQGIHQPQHF.

CDR3 sequence: CASSFPDSPISNQPQHF. The CDR3 region has the DNA TGTGCCAGCAGCTTCCCGGACAGCCCGATTAGCAATCAGCCCCAGCATTTT. The rearrangement links TRBV7-7 to TRBJ1-5; maybe TRBD1 (6 bases). CDR3 length: 17 amino acids. Trimming pared 3 bases from V and 0 bases from J, leaving 15 bases between. Germline-derived CDR1 and CDR2 are SSHAT and FNYEAQ (reference sequence).

The chain recombines TRBV5-1 with TRBJ2-7; 10 nucleotides line up with TRBD2. J gave up 0 bases and V 4 bases, and 7 bases lay outside the gene matches. This CDR3 region has 16 residues. Per the germline V gene, CDR1 is SGHRS and CDR2 is YFSETQ. The CDR3 bases are TGCGCCAGCAGCCCTGGGGGGACTAGCGACTCCTACGAGCAGTACTTC. It is translated as CASSPGGTSDSYEQYF.

V and J are TRBV12-2 and TRBJ2-5; no DNA check was done on the table's D call, TRBD2. TRBV12-2 corresponds to a pseudogene. CDR3 length: 14 amino acids. The CDR3 DNA is TGTGCAAGTCGCCCGGACGGGGAGAGAGAGACCCAGTACTTC. Protein: CASRPDGERETQYF.

This sequence joins TRBV14 and TRBJ1-1; D unresolved. Looked up from germline, CDR1 is SGHDN and CDR2 is FVKESK. V was clipped by 0 bases and J by 5 bases, with 7 bases between them. The CDR3 has 13 residues. This chain's CDR3 is CASSQDSWTEAFF. In DNA, the CDR3 is TGTGCCAGCAGCCAAGATAGCTGGACTGAAGCTTTCTTT.

The gene calls are TRBV5-1 and TRBJ2-5; 7 bases align to TRBD1. V trimming: 0 bases; J trimming: 0 bases; junction bases outside the gene matches: 5. This CDR3 has 16 amino acids. The germline CDR1 and CDR2 sequences are SGHRS and YFSETQ. The CDR3 region is CASSLAGQEYQETQYF. In DNA form, the CDR3 reads TGCGCCAGCAGCTTGGCAGGACAGGAGTACCAAGAGACCCAGTACTTC.

J is TRBJ1-4 and V is TRBV4-1, with D unclear. CDR3 length: 17 residues. CDR1 is MGHRA, CDR2 YSYEKL, per germline. The V gene lost 1 base and the J gene lost 2 bases, with 14 bases spanning the gap. This CDR3 reads CASSQGLGGSTNEKLFF. DNA for the CDR3: TGCGCCAGCAGCCAAGGTCTGGGAGGGTCGACTAATGAAAAACTGTTTTTT.

J is TRBJ1-1 and V is TRBV18; D is unresolved. Trimming left V 3 bases short and J 4 bases short, with 18 bases between. Germline CDR1 is KGHSH and CDR2 is LQKENI. The CDR3 is 16 amino acids. Here the CDR3 reads CASSPLPGSVFTEAFF. DNA for the CDR3: TGTGCCAGCTCACCGTTGCCGGGGTCGGTATTCACTGAAGCTTTCTTT.

V is TRBV19 and J is TRBJ2-7, with 8 bases fitting TRBD1. Germline CDR1 reads LNHDA; CDR2 reads SQIVND (reference sequence). This CDR3 spans 15 amino acids. V lost 5 bases and J lost 6; bases outside the gene matches: 12. This CDR3 reads CASSSLTGEIGEQYF. In nucleotides, the CDR3 is TGTGCCAGTAGTTCCTTGACAGGGGAAATTGGCGAGCAGTACTTC.

The rearrangement joins TRBV5-1 to TRBJ2-3; maybe TRBD2 (6 bases). The CDR3 is made up of 15 amino acids. The ends were cut back, 1 base at V and 3 bases at J, with 12 bases in the middle. CDR1 SGHRS and CDR2 YFSETQ come from the germline V gene. In nucleotides, the CDR3 is TGCGCCAGCAGCTTGACGGGGGAGCCGACAGATACGCAGTATTTT. Its protein product is CASSLTGEPTDTQYF.

A single count supports this clone. This sequence joins TRBV2 and TRBJ1-2; 7 bases are shared with TRBD1. The CDR3 runs to 16 residues. Trimming took 0 bases from V and 5 from J; bases not matched to a gene: 9. Germline V gene sequence: CDR1 SNHLY, CDR2 FYNNEI. DNA for the CDR3: TGTGCCAGCAGTGAAGCGGGGCAGGGGGGAGAGTATGGCTACACCTTC. Its protein is CASSEAGQGGEYGYTF. Full variable domain (missing parts from reference TRBV2 and TRBJ1-2): EPEVTQTPSHQVTQMGQEVILRCVPISNHLYFYWYRQILGQKVEFLVSFYNNEISEKSEIFDDQFSVERPDGSNFTLKIRSTKLEDSAMYFCASSEAGQGGEYGYTFGSGTRLTVV.

This clone was observed a single time. The chain links TRBV5-4 to TRBJ2-3, with TRBD2 matching over 11 bases. This CDR3 contains 16 residues. V shed 4 bases, J shed 6 bases, and the junction held 10 bases outside the gene matches. Germline CDR1 reads SGHNT; CDR2 reads YYREEE (reference sequence). DNA for the CDR3: TGTGCCAGCAGCCGCCCCCCTAGCGGGGGGCCCGATACGCAGTATTTT. Encoded protein: CASSRPPSGGPDTQYF.